The clone carrying this T cell receptor beta chain is categorized as medium-sized. The antigen remains unidentified. Germline values: CDR1 MNHEY, CDR2 SVGAGI. The CDR3 covers 15 residues. Trimming at V came to 0 bases and at J to 5 bases, leaving 6 bases not matched to a gene. The table came from immunoSEQ multiplex PCR; TCRdb's copy has only in-frame clones and leaves some out. This sample carries about 50,000 clones, 79% of them seen once, and the ten largest clones take over 1%. This sample was included in a study of OX40 agonist ivuxolimab in advanced cancers. Study information: At doses from 0.01 to 10 mg/kg, patients were given intravenous ivuxolimab every 2 weeks. Head and neck, renal cell, melanoma or hepatocellular carcinoma were the cancers that dose-escalation patients had.

Findings and caveats of the study: Dose levels from 0.1 to 3.0 mg/kg saw CD4+ and CD8+ blood T cells expand clonally by week 6. More expanded clones were found, on average, in CD8+ than in CD4+ T cells.

This TCR was recovered from an adult with an advanced solid tumor such as melanoma, head and neck, liver or kidney cancer. This sequence joins TRBV6-5 and TRBJ1-2, with 7 bases lining up with TRBD1. The sample was CD4+ or CD8+ T cells sorted from blood, taken in a trial of the OX40 agonist ivuxolimab. CDR3 in amino acids: CASSYSPTGLYGYTF. As DNA, the CDR3 is TGTGCCAGCAGTTACTCCCCGACAGGGTTATATGGCTACACCTTC.